This T cell receptor beta chain was retrieved from a study of CD8 T cells in Susac syndrome. This clonotype showed up just once. An amount of RNA that ranged from about 0.45 to 1 ug was reverse transcribed with random hexamers. MiXCR was run by TCRdb on the immunoSEQ multiplex PCR reads, yielding one entry per CDR3 protein. The sample has some 110,000 distinct CDR3 sequences, 85% to 95% seen once; the top ten hold approximately 0.31%. With 5 bases removed from V and 1 base from J, the gap between germline ends came to 20 bases. Germline V lookup: CDR1 SNHLY, CDR2 FYNNEI. There are 17 residues in the CDR3.

Sequencing was performed on CD8+ T cells from PBMCs. This clonotype was sampled from a human donor with multiple sclerosis. The rearrangement links TRBV2 to TRBJ1-1; tentative D call: TRBD1 (5 bases). CDR3 nucleotide sequence: TGTGCCAGCAGTCCTCGGGCAGGGATGGCCTCGAACACTGAAGCTTTCTTT. Translation gives CASSPRAGMASNTEAFF. The full variable domain, rest sourced from reference TRBV2 and TRBJ1-1, is EPEVTQTPSHQVTQMGQEVILRCVPISNHLYFYWYRQILGQKVEFLVSFYNNEISEKSEIFDDQFSVERPDGSNFTLKIRSTKLEDSAMYFCASSPRAGMASNTEAFFGQGTRLTVV.